A single sample gave rise to the 6 T cell receptor beta chains below, sequenced in a study of tumor-infiltrating lymphocytes in primary liver carcinoma. Both RNA and DNA were isolated together from around 20-30 mg of bulk tissue that had not been sorted. Reverse transcription of roughly 470 ng total RNA with a constant-region primer produced TCR beta cDNA. Each TCR beta library was derived from three nested multiplex PCR rounds that employed slightly modified ARM-PCR. Two initial PCR rounds of 10 to 11 cycles each paired TRBV1-TRBV30 forward primers with a C-beta reverse primer. Using its own MiXCR run on the multiplex PCR reads, TCRdb lists one record per CDR3 protein. The table includes roughly 80,000 distinct CDR3 sequences, approximately 62% detected once. Sequenced sample: tumor-adjacent normal liver tissue. The receptors were gathered from a man in his forties with primary liver carcinoma and hepatitis B virus infection.

The chain carries TRBV4-3 and TRBJ1-2; 8 bases map to TRBD1. Trimming cost V 5 bases and J 4 bases; bases outside gene matches: 6. The CDR3 sequence is 14 residues long. CDR1 is LGHNA, CDR2 YSLEER, per germline. The CDR3 spells CASSFQGAGYGYTF. The DNA of the CDR3 is TGCGCCAGCAGCTTCCAGGGGGCAGGCTATGGCTACACCTTC.

This clonotype was found a few times. A much larger clone differs from this one at a single base, so this may be a read error. J is TRBJ1-6 and V is TRBV30; no clear D. The CDR3 is 14 amino acids. Germline CDR1 is GTSNPN and CDR2 is SVGIG (reference sequence). The chain's CDR3 is CARSEESDNSPLHF. The CDR3 nucleotides are TGTGCCCGGAGTGAGGAGTCGGATAATTCACCCCTCCACTTT.

The chain is built from TRBV25-1 and TRBJ1-2; 10 positions match TRBD1. CDR1 and CDR2 (germline): MGHDK, SYGVNS. This CDR3 has 14 amino acids. The trim removed 7 bases at V and 11 bases at J, leaving 13 bases unmatched. CDR3 amino acids: CASNHDRGRSGYTF. The CDR3 region has the DNA TGTGCCAGCAATCACGACAGGGGGCGAAGTGGTTACACCTTC.

The CDR3 DNA reads TGCGCCAGCAGCCAAGAGCAAGCAGGGATGAACACTGAAGCTTTCTTT. Its protein product is CASSQEQAGMNTEAFF. V is TRBV4-1 and J is TRBJ1-1; possible D gene TRBD1, 5 bases. V lost 0 bases and J lost 0, with 11 bases in between. This CDR3 has 16 residues. The germline gives CDR1 MGHRA, CDR2 YSYEKL.

With respect to this clonotype: Since no conserved phenylalanine or tryptophan closes the CDR3, a read error is the likely cause. Because the CDR3's place on the DNA is in doubt, the DNA is left out and the CDR3 is given as listed by TCRdb. The rearrangement joins TRBV29-1 to TRBJ2-1; TRBD1 is taken as the D call from the table, unchecked against the DNA. Both ends counted, the CDR3 spans 16 residues. Germline V gives CDR1 SQVTM, CDR2 ANQGSEA. CDR3 sequence: CSVATLRPWSHQEQIL.

This clonotype was observed at least ten times. This chain uses TRBV28 with TRBJ2-2; no firm D call. The V and J ends lost 6 bases and 1 base respectively, with 6 bases between them. The CDR3 covers 13 residues. Germline V gene data show CDR1 as MDHEN and CDR2 as SYDVKM. DNA of the CDR3: TGTGCCAGCAGATCGGGGAACACCGGGGAGCTGTTTTTT. It translates to CASRSGNTGELFF.